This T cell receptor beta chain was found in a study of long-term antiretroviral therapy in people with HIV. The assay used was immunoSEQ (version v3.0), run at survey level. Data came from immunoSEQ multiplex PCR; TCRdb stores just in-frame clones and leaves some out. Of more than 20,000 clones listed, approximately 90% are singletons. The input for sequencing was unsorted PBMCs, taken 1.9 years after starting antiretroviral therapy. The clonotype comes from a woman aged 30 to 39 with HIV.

The CDR3 nucleotides are TGTGCCAGCTCACCCGAGGGACTGAGGACCGGGGAGCTGTTTTTT. Translating it yields CASSPEGLRTGELFF. The V call is TRBV18, the J call TRBJ2-2, with D perhaps matching TRBD2 (6 bases). Germline V gene sequence: CDR1 KGHSH, CDR2 LQKENI. CDR3 length equals 15 residues. Trimming took off 3 bases at V and 5 bases at J, with 13 bases between the two ends.